Following are 21 T cell receptor beta chains from one sample sequenced in a study of blood T cells in healthy people across ages. The authors ran a second PCR of about 6 to 12 cycles using a sample-barcoded 5' primer and a J-beta primer mix. TCRdb reprocessed the 5' RACE reads with MiXCR, giving one entry per CDR3 protein. The table includes about 930,000 distinct CDR3 sequences, almost 30% detected once. The data were also submitted as part of a second study, on T cells of mothers and their children.

Sequences were obtained from blood. The receptors derive from a middle-aged woman in good health.

This clonotype has more than one count but fewer than ten. The chain carries TRBV10-3 and TRBJ2-5; 9 bases are a match to TRBD1. CDR3 length: 14 residues. CDR1 and CDR2 from the germline V gene are ENHRY and SYGVKD. The trim removed 6 bases at V and 5 bases at J, leaving 7 bases unmatched. The CDR3: CAIRGQGSGETQYF. The CDR3, as DNA: TGTGCCATCAGGGGACAGGGTTCAGGGGAGACCCAGTACTTC.

This clonotype has only a few counts. The CDR3 nucleotides read TGTGCCAGCAGTTACTCTGGTAGTTGGACTGAAGCTTTCTTT. Protein product: CASSYSGSWTEAFF. The chain carries TRBV6-5 and TRBJ1-1, with D uncertain. The CDR3 extends over 14 amino acids. V lost 0 bases to trimming and J lost 5 bases, with 10 bases between them. Germline lookup yields CDR1 MNHEY and CDR2 SVGAGI.

This clonotype was detected only a few times. V is TRBV12-3 or TRBV12-4 and J is TRBJ2-1, with 9 nucleotides matching TRBD2. This CDR3 has 19 amino acids. The J segment lost 0 bases and the V segment lost 4 bases, leaving 13 bases of the junction unmatched. The CDR3 here is CASSSRLGLASSSYNEQFF. The CDR3, as DNA: TGTGCCAGCAGTTCCCGCCTAGGACTAGCGTCAAGCTCCTACAATGAGCAGTTCTTC.

In this sample, this clonotype turned up many times. The genes are TRBV7-2 and TRBJ2-3; no clear D gene. Germline values: CDR1 SGHTA, CDR2 FQGNSA. This CDR3 spans 13 amino acids. V was trimmed by 2 bases and J by 6 bases, leaving 9 bases between them. The DNA of the CDR3 is TGTGCCAGCAGCTTAACGAGCCCCGATACGCAGTATTTT. Translating gives CASSLTSPDTQYF.

A word on this clonotype: One end of the junction is discordant with germline, which a read error may explain. The V and J genes are TRBV15 and TRBJ2-1; tentatively, D is TRBD1 or TRBD2 (7 bases each). The CDR3 totals 15 residues. CDR1 is LNHNV and CDR2 is YYDKDF in the germline V gene (reference sequence). The CDR3 region has the DNA TGTGCCACCTCCCAGGGGGGGAGCTCCTACGATGAGCAGTTCTTC. Protein: CATSQGGSSYDEQFF.

The rearrangement links TRBV4-3 to TRBJ2-1, with unresolved D. Germline V gene data show CDR1 as LGHNA and CDR2 as YSLEER. The CDR3 is 17 residues long. The V end was cut by 1 base, the J end by 12 bases, with 25 bases between. This CDR3 reads CASSQVGLKTAKLVQFF. In DNA form, the CDR3 reads TGCGCCAGCAGCCAAGTGGGATTAAAAACAGCTAAGTTGGTGCAGTTCTTC.

In this sample, this clonotype turned up a few times. V is TRBV5-4 and J is TRBJ1-1, with no clear D. This CDR3 has 13 amino acids. Germline values: CDR1 SGHNT, CDR2 YYREEE (reference sequence). V dropped 0 bases and J dropped 6 bases, with 9 bases sitting between them. The CDR3 region is CASSLVGSAEAFF. CDR3 nucleotide sequence: TGTGCCAGCAGCTTGGTGGGGAGCGCTGAAGCTTTCTTT.

In DNA form, the CDR3 reads TGTGCCAGCAGCTTAGATGGGGCAGGGAGCAATCAGCCCCAGCATTTT. It is translated as CASSLDGAGSNQPQHF. The chain recombines TRBV11-2 with TRBJ1-5; possible D gene TRBD1, 5 bases. The CDR3 covers 16 residues. Germline-derived CDR1 and CDR2 are SGHAT and FQNNGV. Trimming shortened V by 0 bases and J by 1 base, and 10 bases separated the two germline ends. Full variable domain (remainder filled in from reference TRBV11-2 and TRBJ1-5): EAGVAQSPRYKIIEKRQSVAFWCNPISGHATLYWYQQILGQGPKLLIQFQNNGVVDDSQLPKDRFSAERLKGVDSTLKIQPAKLEDSAVYLCASSLDGAGSNQPQHFGDGTRLSIL.

This rearrangement joins TRBV28 to TRBJ2-4; D is uncertain. The J call is doubtful: the DNA matches TRBJ2-7 better. Germline V gene lookup returns CDR1 MDHEN and CDR2 SYDVKM. The CDR3 has 14 amino acids. The CDR3 region is CASTLSPANYEQYF. In nucleotides, the CDR3 is TGTGCCAGCACCCTCAGCCCCGCCAACTACGAGCAGTACTTC.

Comments on this clonotype: This may arise from a read error, as a much more abundant clone is one base away. The rearrangement uses TRBV27 and TRBJ1-2; weak D call: TRBD1 (5 bases). This CDR3 is built from 16 residues. Trimming stripped 11 bases from V and 0 bases from J, with 22 bases between. Per the germline V gene, CDR1 is MNHEY and CDR2 is SMNVEV (reference sequence). This chain's CDR3 is CAGRRQNPEANYGYTF. The CDR3 bases are TGTGCCGGCCGGCGACAGAATCCTGAAGCTAACTATGGCTACACCTTC.

Comments on this clonotype: A single base separates this from a much larger clone, so it may be a read error. The V gene is TRBV28, the J gene TRBJ1-2; D gene ambiguous. The CDR3 consists of 16 residues. The germline gives CDR1 MDHEN, CDR2 SYDVKM. In DNA form, the CDR3 reads TGTGCCGGCAGTTTATTTATCGGCAGTGGGGAGGAGGGCTACACCTTC. Translated, it gives CAGSLFIGSGEEGYTF.

This sequence joins TRBV6-1 and TRBJ2-7; maybe TRBD1 (6 bases). CDR1 is MNHNS, CDR2 SASEGT, per germline. V dropped 4 bases and J dropped 10 bases, with 29 bases sitting between them. The CDR3 contains 17 residues. The CDR3 nucleotides read TGTGCCAGCAGTGCTTGGACAGCATCAACCATCCAAGAGAACCAGTACTTC. Residues: CASSAWTASTIQENQYF.

The chain uses TRBV27 and TRBJ1-1; D is ambiguous. Germline V CDR1 and CDR2: MNHEY, SMNVEV (reference sequence). Trimming cost V 2 bases and J 1 base, with 8 bases left between them. The CDR3 totals 14 residues. CDR3 in amino acids: CASSLGLQNTEAFF. The CDR3 coding sequence is TGTGCCAGCAGTTTAGGCTTGCAGAACACTGAAGCTTTCTTT.

V and J are TRBV15 and TRBJ1-1, with D perhaps matching TRBD1 (5 bases). Germline V lookup: CDR1 LNHNV, CDR2 YYDKDF (reference sequence). The length of the CDR3 is 14 residues. V lost 1 base, J lost 5 bases, and 11 bases lay in between. CDR3 residues: CATSRGREGTEAFF. The CDR3 DNA sequence: TGTGCCACCAGCAGAGGCAGGGAAGGGACTGAAGCTTTCTTT.

V and J are TRBV7-9 and TRBJ2-7; 7 bases match TRBD1. Germline lookup yields CDR1 SEHNR and CDR2 FQNEAQ (reference sequence). J was trimmed by 3 bases and V by 8 bases; bases with no gene match: 4. The CDR3 spans 12 residues. CDR3 bases: TGTGCCAGCGCCAGGGGGAGCTACGAGCAGTACTTC. The encoded protein is CASARGSYEQYF.

The sample holds one count of this clonotype. The missing conserved phenylalanine or tryptophan at the end of this CDR3 makes a read error likely. The chain links TRBV7-2 to TRBJ2-7; TRBD1 aligns across 7 bases. The V and J ends lost 6 bases and 2 bases, in that order; junction bases with no gene match: 7. This CDR3 is built from 14 residues. CDR1 and CDR2 from the germline V gene are SGHTA and FQGNSA. The CDR3 protein is CASREGALPYEQYC. The CDR3 DNA reads as TGTGCCAGCAGAGAGGGGGCTCTACCCTACGAGCAGTACTGC.

This clonotype was recorded a few times. The V gene is TRBV20-1, the J gene TRBJ1-1; no definite D call. The germline CDR1 and CDR2 sequences are DFQATT and SNEGSKA (reference sequence). The length of the CDR3 is 11 residues. With 8 bases removed from V and 1 base from J, the gap between germline ends came to 8 bases. The CDR3 nucleotides read TGCAGTCCGATACAGAACACTGAAGCTTTCTTT. This encodes CSPIQNTEAFF.

The J gene is TRBJ2-4, the V gene TRBV7-9, with a tentative D call TRBD2 (5 bases). CDR1 SEHNR and CDR2 FQNEAQ come from the germline V gene (reference sequence). V was shortened by 5 bases and J by 0 bases, with 14 bases between the two germline ends. This CDR3 is 16 amino acids long. The CDR3 DNA follows: TGTGCCAGCAGCCCCGGGATTTTACTAGCCAAAAACATTCAGTACTTC. Protein sequence: CASSPGILLAKNIQYF.

V and J are TRBV28 and TRBJ1-2; D is ambiguous. V was cut by 6 bases and J by 0 bases, with 5 bases left in between. The germline CDR1 and CDR2 sequences are MDHEN and SYDVKM. CDR3 length: 12 amino acids. The CDR3 nucleotides are TGTGCCAGCAGGGAGTCTAACTATGGCTACACCTTC. Encoded protein: CASRESNYGYTF.

This clonotype came up a few times. V usage is TRBV7-8 and J usage is TRBJ2-1; the D gene is possibly TRBD1 (6 bases). CDR1 and CDR2 from the germline V gene are SGHVS and FQNEAQ. This CDR3 has 12 residues. V lost 5 bases, J lost 10 bases, and 12 bases lay in between. As DNA, the CDR3 is TGTGCCAGCAGCGCTTCAGGGGTGGAGCAGTTCTTC. It yields the protein CASSASGVEQFF. The full variable domain, rest sourced from reference TRBV7-8 and TRBJ2-1, is GAGVSQSPRYKVAKRGQDVALRCDPISGHVSLFWYQQALGQGPEFLTYFQNEAQLDKSGLPSDRFFAERPEGSVSTLKIQRTQQEDSAVYLCASSASGVEQFFGPGTRLTVL.

The chain joins TRBV19 to TRBJ2-2; a weak D match, TRBD2 (6 bases). Germline V gene sequence: CDR1 LNHDA, CDR2 SQIVND (reference sequence). Trimming pared 4 bases from V and 1 base from J, leaving 16 bases between. The CDR3 covers 17 residues. The CDR3, as DNA: TGTGCCAGTAGTACGTTTAGGGACTGGAGGAACACCGGGGAGCTGTTTTTT. Its protein product is CASSTFRDWRNTGELFF.